This T cell receptor beta chain was obtained from a study of regulatory T cells in long-lasting Graves disease. Whole-study findings and limits: The persistent group shared 2,500 or so public clonotypes, more than the approximately 880 shared by new patients.

Time point defined: persistent/refractory GD, antithyroid drugs over 5 years with positive TRAb. PBMC RNA served as the TCR library source. TCR beta libraries were built with iRepertoire HTBI primers and Arm-PCR of CDR3 regions. One entry per CDR3 protein results from TCRdb running MiXCR on the multiplex PCR reads. The sample shows 350,000 to 450,000 distinct CDR3 sequences, less than 25% of them seen only once. The germline V gene encodes CDR1 SEHNR and CDR2 FQNEAQ (reference sequence). Trimming at V came to 6 bases and at J to 4 bases, leaving 11 bases not matched to a gene. This CDR3 comprises 15 residues. This clonotype appeared a few times. Its antigen is as yet unknown.

This specimen consisted of peripheral blood mononuclear cells (PBMCs), obtained when the disease was refractory, from a patient treated with antithyroid drugs. The chain joins TRBV7-9 to TRBJ1-1, with 7 bases lining up with TRBD1. This TCR came from a female donor with Graves disease. In DNA, the CDR3 is TGTGCCAGCAGGCCCAGGGGGGCATCGGGCACTGAAGCTTTCTTT. Translation: CASRPRGASGTEAFF.